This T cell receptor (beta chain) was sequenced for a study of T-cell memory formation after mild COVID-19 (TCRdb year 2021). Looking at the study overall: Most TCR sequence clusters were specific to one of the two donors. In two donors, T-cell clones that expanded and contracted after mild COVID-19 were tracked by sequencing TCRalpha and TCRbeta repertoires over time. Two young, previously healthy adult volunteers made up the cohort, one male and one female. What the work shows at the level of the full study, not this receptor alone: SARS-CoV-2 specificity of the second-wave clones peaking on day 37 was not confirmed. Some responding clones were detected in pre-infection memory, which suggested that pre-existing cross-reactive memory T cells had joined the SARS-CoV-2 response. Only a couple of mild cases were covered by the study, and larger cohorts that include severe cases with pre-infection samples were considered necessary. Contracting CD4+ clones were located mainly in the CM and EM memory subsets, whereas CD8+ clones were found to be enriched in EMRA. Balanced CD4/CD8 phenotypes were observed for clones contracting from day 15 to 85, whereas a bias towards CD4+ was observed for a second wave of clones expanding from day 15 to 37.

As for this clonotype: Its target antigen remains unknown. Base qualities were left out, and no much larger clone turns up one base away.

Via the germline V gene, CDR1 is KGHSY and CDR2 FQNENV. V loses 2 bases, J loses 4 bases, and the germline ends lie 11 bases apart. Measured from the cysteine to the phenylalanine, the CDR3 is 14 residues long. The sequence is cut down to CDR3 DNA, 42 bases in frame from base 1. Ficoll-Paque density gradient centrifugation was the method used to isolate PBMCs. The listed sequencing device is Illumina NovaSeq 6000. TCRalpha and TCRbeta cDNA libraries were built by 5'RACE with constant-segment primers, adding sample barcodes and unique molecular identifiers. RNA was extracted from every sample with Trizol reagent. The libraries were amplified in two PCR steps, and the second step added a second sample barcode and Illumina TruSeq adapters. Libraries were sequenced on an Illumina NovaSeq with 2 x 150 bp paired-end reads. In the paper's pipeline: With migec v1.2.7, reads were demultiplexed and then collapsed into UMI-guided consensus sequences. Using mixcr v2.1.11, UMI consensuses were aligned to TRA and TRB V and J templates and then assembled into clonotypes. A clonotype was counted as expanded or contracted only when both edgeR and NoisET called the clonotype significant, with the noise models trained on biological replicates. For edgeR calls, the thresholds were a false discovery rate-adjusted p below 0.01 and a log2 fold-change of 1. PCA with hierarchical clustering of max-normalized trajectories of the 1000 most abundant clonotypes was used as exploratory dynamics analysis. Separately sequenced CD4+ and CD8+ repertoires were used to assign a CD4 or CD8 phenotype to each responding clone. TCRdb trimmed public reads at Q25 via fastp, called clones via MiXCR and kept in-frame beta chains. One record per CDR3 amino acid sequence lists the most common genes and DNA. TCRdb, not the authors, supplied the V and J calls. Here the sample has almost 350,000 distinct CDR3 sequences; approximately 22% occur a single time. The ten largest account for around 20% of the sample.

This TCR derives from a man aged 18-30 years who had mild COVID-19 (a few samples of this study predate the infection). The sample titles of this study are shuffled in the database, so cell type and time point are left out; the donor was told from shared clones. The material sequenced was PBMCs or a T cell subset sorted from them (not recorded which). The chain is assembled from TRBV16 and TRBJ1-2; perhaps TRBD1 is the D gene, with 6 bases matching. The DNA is TGTGCCAGCAGCCAACAACAGGGCTTCTATGGCTACACCTTC. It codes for CASSQQQGFYGYTF.